Listed below are T cell receptor beta chains from one sample, sequenced in a study of cytomegalovirus exposure and HLA in healthy donors. Measured with immunoSEQ multiplex PCR; TCRdb has only the in-frame clones, and not every one. The sample shows some 75,000 clones, roughly 96% of them seen only once. Material for sequencing was PBMCs. Source of these receptors: a woman aged 18-29 years in good health and CMV-seronegative. Each CDR3 is given with its conserved first and last residue. The D gene is left open where the match is weak. Size tells how often a clone was seen (once, few, many) or the class of an expanded clone, and some rows leave it out.

V gene,clone size,D gene,J gene,CDR3 protein,CDR3 DNA
TRBV11-2,-,TRBD2,TRBJ2-5,CASSRTSGERPRGPQYF,TGTGCCAGCAGCCGGACTAGCGGGGAACGTCCAAGAGGGCCCCAGTACTTC
TRBV4-1,-,TRBD2,TRBJ2-3,CASSQHLSGGRADTQYF,TGCGCCAGCAGCCAGCACTTGTCGGGGGGGCGGGCAGATACGCAGTATTTT
TRBV19,-,TRBD2,TRBJ2-5,CASSTEPHGRETQYF,TGTGCCAGTAGTACCGAGCCCCACGGGAGGGAGACCCAGTACTTC
TRBV11-2,-,TRBD2,TRBJ2-1,CASSMGGSYNEQFF,TGTGCCAGCAGCATGGGAGGGTCCTACAATGAGCAGTTCTTC
TRBV13,-,-,TRBJ2-7,CASSFRRDSYEQYF,TGTGCCAGCAGCTTCCGCAGGGACTCCTACGAGCAGTACTTC
TRBV11-2,-,TRBD1,TRBJ2-1,CASSFQTQGPLPEQFF,TGTGCCAGCAGCTTTCAAACACAGGGGCCCCTTCCTGAGCAGTTCTTC
TRBV27,-,TRBD2,TRBJ2-2,CASSLLAGDPSGELFF,TGTGCCAGCAGTTTACTTGCGGGAGATCCCTCCGGGGAGCTGTTTTTT
TRBV11-2,-,-,TRBJ2-7,CASRPPGETRNEQYF,TGTGCCAGCAGACCCCCAGGGGAAACAAGGAACGAGCAGTACTTC
TRBV30,once,TRBD2,TRBJ2-7,CAWTSGTSGRAGSYEQYF,TGTGCCTGGACCTCCGGGACTAGCGGGAGGGCGGGGTCCTACGAGCAGTACTTC
TRBV6-5,-,TRBD2,TRBJ2-7,CASSYSSGSPYEQYF,TGTGCCAGCAGTTACTCGAGCGGGAGTCCCTACGAGCAGTACTTC
TRBV6-6,once,TRBD1,TRBJ1-4,CAGGGAGREKLFF,TGTGCCGGAGGGGGCGCGGGTCGGGAAAAACTGTTTTTT
TRBV18,-,TRBD2,TRBJ2-2,CASSPGQSSLAANTGELFF,TGTGCCAGCTCACCCGGCCAATCCTCACTAGCGGCAAACACCGGGGAGCTGTTTTTT
TRBV21-1,-,-,TRBJ2-1,CASSQWAGVGVNEQFF,TGTGCCAGCAGTCAATGGGCGGGGGTCGGAGTCAATGAGCAGTTCTTC
TRBV11-2,-,-,TRBJ2-7,CASSRIGTPEQYF,TGTGCCAGCAGCCGAATCGGTACTCCCGAGCAGTACTTC
TRBV11-2,-,-,TRBJ1-1,CASTTGRGLMNTEAFF,TGTGCCAGCACCACCGGGAGGGGCCTAATGAACACTGAAGCTTTCTTT
TRBV28,few,-,TRBJ1-4,CASSSIVQLGWAAEKLFF,TGTGCCAGCAGTTCCATAGTACAACTAGGGTGGGCTGCTGAAAAACTGTTTTTT
TRBV7-2,-,TRBD2,TRBJ2-3,CASLLIPGGRDTQYF,TGTGCCAGCTTACTAATCCCGGGAGGCCGGGATACGCAGTATTTT
TRBV19,-,TRBD2,TRBJ2-1,CASSAFGTSSNEQFF,TGTGCCAGTAGTGCCTTCGGGACTAGCTCCAATGAGCAGTTCTTC
TRBV6-6,-,-,TRBJ2-6,CASSPPGSGANVLTF,TGTGCCAGCAGTCCCCCAGGCTCTGGGGCCAACGTCCTGACTTTC
TRBV18,-,-,TRBJ2-3,CASSPPEDTQYF,TGTGCCAGCTCACCACCTGAGGATACGCAGTATTTT
TRBV11-2,-,TRBD2,TRBJ2-2,CASSLGLAQTGELFF,TGTGCCAGCAGCTTAGGACTAGCGCAGACCGGGGAGCTGTTTTTT
TRBV9,-,TRBD2,TRBJ2-7,CASSVGLAGGLEQYF,TGTGCCAGCAGCGTAGGACTAGCGGGAGGCCTCGAGCAGTACTTC
TRBV12-5,-,-,TRBJ2-1,CASGLVGGSEQFF,TGTGCTAGTGGTTTGGTAGGAGGGAGTGAGCAGTTCTTC
TRBV28,-,TRBD1,TRBJ2-7,CASIGTGAYEQYF,TGTGCCAGCATCGGGACAGGAGCTTACGAGCAGTACTTC
TRBV27,-,-,TRBJ1-5,CASTTRRGGSNQPQHF,TGTGCCAGCACCACGAGGCGGGGTGGTAGCAATCAGCCCCAGCATTTT
TRBV18,-,-,TRBJ2-3,CASSPVPYSTDTQYF,TGTGCCAGCTCACCGGTTCCCTATAGCACAGATACGCAGTATTTT
TRBV5-1,once,-,TRBJ1-1,CASSRKYSNMNTEAFF,TGCGCCAGCAGCCGAAAATACAGCAACATGAACACTGAAGCTTTCTTT
TRBV30,-,-,TRBJ1-1,CAWREIEQGTRAFF,TGTGCCTGGAGAGAGATAGAACAGGGAACCCGGGCTTTCTTT
TRBV9,-,TRBD1,TRBJ2-3,CASSAHRGDTDTQYF,TGTGCCAGCAGCGCCCACAGGGGAGACACAGATACGCAGTATTTT
TRBV29-1,once,-,TRBJ2-3,CSVEQSTDTQYF,TGCAGCGTTGAACAGAGCACAGATACGCAGTATTTT
TRBV28,-,-,TRBJ2-3,CAYRVLDTQYF,TGTGCCTACAGAGTTCTGGATACGCAGTATTTT
TRBV7-8,-,-,TRBJ2-3,CASSLGDGWATTDTQYF,TGTGCCAGCAGCTTGGGAGACGGCTGGGCTACCACAGATACGCAGTATTTT
TRBV28,-,-,TRBJ1-5,CASSLVARVDQPQHF,TGTGCCAGCAGTTTAGTTGCCAGGGTCGATCAGCCCCAGCATTTT
TRBV6-5,-,TRBD2,TRBJ2-2,CASSYSLAGYTGELFF,TGTGCCAGCAGTTACTCTCTAGCGGGCTACACCGGGGAGCTGTTTTTT